The T cell receptor beta chain described here comes from a study of shared clonotypes between healthy human individuals. Study-wide findings and caveats: Several donors shared about 5% of their naive CD4 clonotypes. Sequencing of the sorted subsets was shown by rarefaction to be incomplete despite large depth.

Cells designated naive CD8 were CD45RO-negative and were positively selected for CCR7, with terminally differentiated effector memory CD45RA+ cells excluded. Donation came from healthy HIV-negative adults that had no recent acute infections or vaccinations. Assay: immunoSEQ multiplex PCR; the TCRdb copy retains only in-frame clones and omits some. The data contain about 2 million clones, less than 95% of them singletons. The CDR3 is 17 residues long. Trimming pared 7 bases from V and 4 bases from J, leaving 28 bases between. The V gene's germline CDR1 is SQVTM and CDR2 ANQGSEA. As concerns this clone: Its antigen is as yet unknown.

The rearrangement joins TRBV29-1 to TRBJ2-5; D is perhaps TRBD1 (6 bases). The clonotype originates from a man between 18 and 29 years old in good health. The source material was naive CD8+ T cells sorted from blood. This CDR3 reads CSAERTEDSAIGETQYF. DNA for the CDR3: TGCAGCGCTGAGAGAACCGAGGACAGCGCCATAGGAGAGACCCAGTACTTC. The full variable domain, with the rest looked up from reference TRBV29-1 and TRBJ2-5, is SAVISQKPSRDICQRGTSLTIQCQVDSQVTMMFWYRQQPGQSLTLIATANQGSEATYESGFVIDKFPISRPNLTFSTLTVSNMSPEDSSIYLCSAERTEDSAIGETQYFGPGTRLLVL.